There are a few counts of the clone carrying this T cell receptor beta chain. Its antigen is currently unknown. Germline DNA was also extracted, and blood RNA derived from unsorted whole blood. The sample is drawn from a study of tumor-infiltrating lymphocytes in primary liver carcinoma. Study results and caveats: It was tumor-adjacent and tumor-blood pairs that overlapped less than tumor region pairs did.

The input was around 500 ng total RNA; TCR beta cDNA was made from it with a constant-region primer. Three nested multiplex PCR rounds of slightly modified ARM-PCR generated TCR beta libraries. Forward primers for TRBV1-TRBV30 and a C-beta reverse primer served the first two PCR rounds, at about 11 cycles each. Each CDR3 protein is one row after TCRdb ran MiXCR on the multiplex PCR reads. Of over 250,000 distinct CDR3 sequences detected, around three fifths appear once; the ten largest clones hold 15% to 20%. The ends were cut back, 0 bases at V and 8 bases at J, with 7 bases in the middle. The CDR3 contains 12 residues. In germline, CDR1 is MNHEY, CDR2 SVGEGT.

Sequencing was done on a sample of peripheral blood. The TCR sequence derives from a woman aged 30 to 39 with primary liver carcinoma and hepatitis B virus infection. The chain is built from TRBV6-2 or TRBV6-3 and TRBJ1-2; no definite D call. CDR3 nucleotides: TGTGCCAGCAGTTACTCGAATGGCGGCTACACCTTC. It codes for CASSYSNGGYTF.